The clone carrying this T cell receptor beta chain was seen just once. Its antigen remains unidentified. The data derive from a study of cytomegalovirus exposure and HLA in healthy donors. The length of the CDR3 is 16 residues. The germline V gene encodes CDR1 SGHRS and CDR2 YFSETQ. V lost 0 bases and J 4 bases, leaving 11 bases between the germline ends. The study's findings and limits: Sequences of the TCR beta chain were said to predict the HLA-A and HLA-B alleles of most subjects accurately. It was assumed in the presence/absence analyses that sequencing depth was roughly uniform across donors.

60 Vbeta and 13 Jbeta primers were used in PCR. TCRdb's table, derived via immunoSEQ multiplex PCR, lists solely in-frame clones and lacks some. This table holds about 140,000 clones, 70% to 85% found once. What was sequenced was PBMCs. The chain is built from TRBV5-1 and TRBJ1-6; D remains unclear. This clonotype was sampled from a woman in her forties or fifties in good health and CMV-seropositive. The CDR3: CASSLDTNSYNSPLHF. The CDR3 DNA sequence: TGCGCCAGCAGCTTGGACACAAATTCTTATAATTCACCCCTCCACTTT.